This TCR beta chain was obtained from a study of T cells in Graves' hyperthyroidism and ophthalmopathy. Not enrolled were patients with uncontrolled infection, other autoimmune disease, pregnancy or lactation. The diagnoses drew upon clinical symptoms, serum thyroxine and TRAb, thyroid ultrasound and orbital computed tomography. What was amplified from RNA transcripts were TCR beta CDR3 regions. The primer set for the first-round RT-PCR of the TCR CDR3 was HTBI. MiXCR, run by TCRdb on the multiplex PCR reads, gives a single entry per CDR3 protein. The table shows some 490,000 distinct CDR3 sequences, with 22% occurring only once. The study's findings and limits: The model anticipated ophthalmopathy a median approximately 6.7 months pre-onset. Expanded thyroid clonotypes (above 0.001) were mostly also found in blood.

This clonotype has a handful of counts. Its target is not known. Specimen: blood. This clonotype was obtained from a woman aged 70-85 years with Graves' ophthalmopathy.

As DNA, the CDR3 is TGTGCCAGCAGCCCCCGGATAAACAATGAGCAGTTCTTC. It translates to CASSPRINNEQFF. The chain recombines TRBV7-9 with TRBJ2-1; D not certain. The CDR3 has 13 residues. V dropped 5 bases and J dropped 5 bases, with 10 bases sitting between them. CDR1 and CDR2 from the germline V gene are SEHNR and FQNEAQ (reference sequence).